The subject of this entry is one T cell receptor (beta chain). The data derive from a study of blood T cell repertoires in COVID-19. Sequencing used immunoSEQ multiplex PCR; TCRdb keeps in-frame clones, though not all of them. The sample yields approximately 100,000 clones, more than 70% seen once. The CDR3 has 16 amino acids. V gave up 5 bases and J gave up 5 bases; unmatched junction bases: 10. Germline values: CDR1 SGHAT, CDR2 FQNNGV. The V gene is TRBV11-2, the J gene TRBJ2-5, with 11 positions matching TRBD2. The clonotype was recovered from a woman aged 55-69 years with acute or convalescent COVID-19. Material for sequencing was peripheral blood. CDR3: CASSPLSGRAWETQYF. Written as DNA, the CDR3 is TGTGCCAGCAGCCCCCTTAGCGGGAGGGCTTGGGAGACCCAGTACTTC. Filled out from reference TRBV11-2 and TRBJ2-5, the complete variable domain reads EAGVAQSPRYKIIEKRQSVAFWCNPISGHATLYWYQQILGQGPKLLIQFQNNGVVDDSQLPKDRFSAERLKGVDSTLKIQPAKLEDSAVYLCASSPLSGRAWETQYFGPGTRLLVL.